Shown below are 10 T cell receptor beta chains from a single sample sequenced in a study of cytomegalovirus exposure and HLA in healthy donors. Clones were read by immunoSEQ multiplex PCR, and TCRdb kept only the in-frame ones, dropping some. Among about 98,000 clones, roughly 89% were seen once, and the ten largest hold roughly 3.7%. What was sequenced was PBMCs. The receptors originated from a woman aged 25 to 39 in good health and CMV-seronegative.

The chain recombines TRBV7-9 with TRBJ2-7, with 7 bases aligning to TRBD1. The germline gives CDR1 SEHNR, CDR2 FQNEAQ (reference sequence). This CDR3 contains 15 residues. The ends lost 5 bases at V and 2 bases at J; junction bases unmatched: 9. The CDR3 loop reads CASSVDRVSPYEQYF. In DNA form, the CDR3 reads TGTGCCAGCAGCGTCGACAGGGTTTCCCCCTACGAGCAGTACTTC.

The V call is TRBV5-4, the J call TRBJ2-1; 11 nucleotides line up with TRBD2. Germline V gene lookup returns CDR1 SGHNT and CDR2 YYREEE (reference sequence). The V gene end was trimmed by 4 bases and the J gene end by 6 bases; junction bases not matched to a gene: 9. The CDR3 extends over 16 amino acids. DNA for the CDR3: TGTGCCAGCAGCGAGAACGGACTAGCGGGCCTCAATGAGCAGTTCTTC. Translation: CASSENGLAGLNEQFF.

The CDR3 region is CASSQAEGQETQYF. As DNA, the CDR3 is TGTGCCAGCAGCCAAGCCGAGGGCCAAGAGACCCAGTACTTC. The chain links TRBV4-2 to TRBJ2-5, with a weak D call TRBD2 (5 bases). CDR3 size: 14 residues. Trimming took 1 base from V and 1 from J, leaving 7 bases between them. Germline values: CDR1 LGHNA, CDR2 YNFKEQ.

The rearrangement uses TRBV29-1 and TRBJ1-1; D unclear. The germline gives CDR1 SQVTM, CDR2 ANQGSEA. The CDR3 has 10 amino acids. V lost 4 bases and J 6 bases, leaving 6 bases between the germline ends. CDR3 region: CSVGGAEAFF. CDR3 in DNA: TGCAGCGTTGGGGGAGCTGAAGCTTTCTTT.

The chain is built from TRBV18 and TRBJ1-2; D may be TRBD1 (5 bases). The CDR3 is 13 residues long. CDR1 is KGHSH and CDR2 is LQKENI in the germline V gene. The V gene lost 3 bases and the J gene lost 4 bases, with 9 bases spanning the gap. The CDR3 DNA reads TGTGCCAGCTCACCGACAGTCCCCTATGGCTACACCTTC. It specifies CASSPTVPYGYTF.

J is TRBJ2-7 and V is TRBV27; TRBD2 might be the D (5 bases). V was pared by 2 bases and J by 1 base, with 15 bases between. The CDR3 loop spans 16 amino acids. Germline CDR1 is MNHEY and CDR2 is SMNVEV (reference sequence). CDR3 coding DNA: TGTGCCAGCAGTTTAACGGGGTACCCCCCATCCTACGAGCAGTACTTC. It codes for CASSLTGYPPSYEQYF.

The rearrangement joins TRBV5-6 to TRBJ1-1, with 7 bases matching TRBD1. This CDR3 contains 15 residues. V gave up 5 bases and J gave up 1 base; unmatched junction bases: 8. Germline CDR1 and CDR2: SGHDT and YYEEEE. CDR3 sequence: CASSIFGQANTEAFF. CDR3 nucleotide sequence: TGTGCCAGCAGTATATTTGGACAGGCGAACACTGAAGCTTTCTTT.

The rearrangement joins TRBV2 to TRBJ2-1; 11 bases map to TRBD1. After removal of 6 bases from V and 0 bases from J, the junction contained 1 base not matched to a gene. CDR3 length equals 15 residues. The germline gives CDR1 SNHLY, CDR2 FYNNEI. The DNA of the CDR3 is TGTGCCAGCAGGGGGACAGGGGGCTCCTACAATGAGCAGTTCTTC. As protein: CASRGTGGSYNEQFF.

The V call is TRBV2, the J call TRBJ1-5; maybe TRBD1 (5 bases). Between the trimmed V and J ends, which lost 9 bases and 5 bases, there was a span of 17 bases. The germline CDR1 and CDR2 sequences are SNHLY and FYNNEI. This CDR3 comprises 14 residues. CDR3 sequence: CASRNQQADQPQHF. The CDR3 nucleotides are TGTGCCAGTAGAAACCAACAGGCTGATCAGCCCCAGCATTTT.

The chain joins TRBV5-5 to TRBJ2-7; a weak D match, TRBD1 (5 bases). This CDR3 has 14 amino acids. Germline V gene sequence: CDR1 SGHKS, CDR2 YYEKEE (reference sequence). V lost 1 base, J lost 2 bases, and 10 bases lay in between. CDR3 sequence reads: CASSLTGPTYEQYF. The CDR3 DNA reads TGTGCCAGCAGCTTGACAGGCCCCACCTACGAGCAGTACTTC.